This TCR beta chain was sequenced for a study of cytomegalovirus exposure and HLA in healthy donors. Concerning this clone: Antigen unknown.

Germline CDR1 reads SNHLY; CDR2 reads FYNNEI. The CDR3 length is 16 residues. The V gene end was trimmed by 5 bases and the J gene end by 0 bases; junction bases not matched to a gene: 4. PCR involved 60 Vbeta and 13 Jbeta primers. Only in-frame clones appear in the TCRdb table, and some are missing; sequencing was by immunoSEQ multiplex PCR. This sample has about 95,000 clones, with 77% found just once. General study results and limits: The authors confirmed in vitro that a few CMV-associated chains were specific for CMV antigens. Data from an earlier analysis indicated that most TCR beta V segments were productive either about 90% or about 30% of the time. Another analysis was done later, and it associated 16,951 TCR beta sequences with HLA alleles at 0.05 false discovery rate.

The origin of this receptor is a woman aged 40 to 50 in good health and CMV-seronegative. The gene calls are TRBV2 and TRBJ2-6; 7 bases line up with TRBD1. Material: PBMCs. CDR3 sequence reads: CASSTGVSSGANVLTF. CDR3 DNA sequence: TGTGCCAGCAGTACAGGGGTCAGCTCTGGGGCCAACGTCCTGACTTTC. Variable domain in full (rest from reference TRBV2 and TRBJ2-6): EPEVTQTPSHQVTQMGQEVILRCVPISNHLYFYWYRQILGQKVEFLVSFYNNEISEKSEIFDDQFSVERPDGSNFTLKIRSTKLEDSAMYFCASSTGVSSGANVLTFGAGSRLTVL.